The rows below give T cell receptor beta chains drawn from one sample of a study of OX40 agonist ivuxolimab in advanced cancers. The protocol was immunoSEQ multiplex PCR, while the TCRdb copy is restricted to in-frame clones and leaves out a portion. The data contain nearly 80,000 clones, roughly 88% of them singletons. Source: CD4+ or CD8+ T cells sorted from blood, taken in a trial of the OX40 agonist ivuxolimab. All receptors come from an adult with an advanced solid tumor such as melanoma, head and neck, liver or kidney cancer. CDR3s include the opening cysteine and the closing phenylalanine or tryptophan. The D gene is left open where the match is weak. Only some rows state a clone size, as once, few, many or a class for expanded clones.

d_gene	v_gene	abundance	j_gene	CDR3nt	CDR3aa
TRBD1	TRBV6-5	few	TRBJ1-6	TGTGCCAGCAGTTACGATGGACAGGGGCACTCACCCCTCCACTTT	CASSYDGQGHSPLHF
NA	TRBV5-1	once	TRBJ2-5	TGCGCCAGCAGCTCGGGAGCCCGGGAGACCCAGTACTTC	CASSSGARETQYF
NA	TRBV11-2	few	TRBJ2-2	TGTGCCAGCAGCTTAGATCGGGACTTAGGGGGCGGGGAGCTGTTTTTT	CASSLDRDLGGGELFF
TRBD1	TRBV19	NA	TRBJ1-4	TGTGCCAGTAGTATCCCTCTTCGGACAGGAGGAATTGAAAAACTGTTTTTT	CASSIPLRTGGIEKLFF
TRBD1	TRBV5-6	NA	TRBJ1-4	TGTGCCAGCAGCGACGGGACAGGGGGCCGTGAAAAACTGTTTTTT	CASSDGTGGREKLFF
TRBD1	TRBV11-2	NA	TRBJ2-5	TGTGCCAGCAGCTCAAATACAGGGGGCCAGGAGACCCAGTACTTC	CASSSNTGGQETQYF
TRBD1	TRBV5-1	NA	TRBJ1-2	TGCGCCAGCAGCCCGGACAGGGGGCGCATCGGCTACACCTTC	CASSPDRGRIGYTF
NA	TRBV6-5	NA	TRBJ1-2	TGTGCCACCCTTGATCGCGGGACAACTAACTATGGCTACACCTTC	CATLDRGTTNYGYTF
NA	TRBV19	NA	TRBJ1-5	TGTGCCAGTAGTATCCGACACCTCGGAGTAGGACAGCCCCAGCATTTT	CASSIRHLGVGQPQHF
NA	TRBV2	NA	TRBJ1-1	TGTGCCAGCACAAAGCAGGGGATGAACACTGAAGCTTTCTTT	CASTKQGMNTEAFF
TRBD2	TRBV7-3	NA	TRBJ2-3	TGTGCCAGCAGCCCCCCGGGGGGTGGCACAGATACGCAGTATTTT	CASSPPGGGTDTQYF
NA	TRBV6-5	NA	TRBJ1-6	TGTGCCAGCAGTGCAGGCCGGAGGAGTAATTCACCCCTCCACTTT	CASSAGRRSNSPLHF
NA	TRBV19	NA	TRBJ2-2	TGTGCCACCCTGAGGGGCAACACCGGGGAGCTGTTTTTT	CATLRGNTGELFF
TRBD1	TRBV27	NA	TRBJ1-2	TGTGCCAGCAGCCGTGAGGCAGGGGGCGTCTTGCGCTATGGCTACACCTTC	CASSREAGGVLRYGYTF
NA	TRBV10-1	NA	TRBJ1-1	TGCGCCAGCAGTGAGGGGTTCGGGGGAGCTTTCTTT	CASSEGFGGAFF
NA	TRBV4-2	NA	TRBJ2-2	TGTGCCAGCAGCCAAGGGCTGCGAGACACCGGGGAGCTGTTTTTT	CASSQGLRDTGELFF
TRBD1	TRBV19	NA	TRBJ2-6	TGTGCCAGTAGTATGGGACAGGGGGCTGACCTCTCTGGGGCCAACGTCCTGACTTTC	CASSMGQGADLSGANVLTF
TRBD2	TRBV2	medium-sized	TRBJ2-7	TGTGCCAGCAGGAGGACTAGCGGGGGCGGCGAGCAGTACTTC	CASRRTSGGGEQYF